Below, 19 T cell receptor beta chains from the same sample are listed, as sequenced in a study of cytomegalovirus exposure and HLA in healthy donors. Primers for the PCR totalled 60 Vbeta and 13 Jbeta. Libraries were prepared by immunoSEQ multiplex PCR; TCRdb keeps only in-frame clonotypes and omits some of them. The sample yields 110,000 to 150,000 clones, about 85% seen once. Sequencing input: PBMCs. Source of these receptors: a boy aged 2 to 10 in good health and CMV-seronegative.

V gene TRBV11-2 combines with J gene TRBJ2-3, with 12 bases that match TRBD2. The CDR3 has 18 residues. Germline CDR1 is SGHAT and CDR2 is FQNNGV. J gave up 3 bases and V 6 bases, and 13 bases lay outside the gene matches. The CDR3 spells CASRVGLAGGLRTDTQYF. The CDR3 DNA reads TGTGCCAGCAGGGTAGGGCTAGCGGGGGGGCTACGGACAGATACGCAGTATTTT.

This chain joins TRBV7-2 and TRBJ2-5; 8 bases agree with TRBD2. The CDR3 extends over 16 amino acids. The V gene end was trimmed by 4 bases and the J gene end by 5 bases; junction bases not matched to a gene: 12. Germline CDR1 is SGHTA and CDR2 is FQGNSA. This chain's CDR3 is CASSYGAGVGRETQYF. In DNA, the CDR3 is TGTGCCAGCAGCTACGGAGCGGGAGTCGGTCGGGAGACCCAGTACTTC.

This chain connects TRBV4-3 to TRBJ2-3; D gene ambiguous. The CDR3 is made up of 17 amino acids. Trimming took off 0 bases at V and 0 bases at J, with 13 bases between the two ends. Germline CDR1 reads LGHNA; CDR2 reads YSLEER. CDR3 loop: CASSQDPARPSTDTQYF. The DNA of the CDR3 is TGCGCCAGCAGCCAAGATCCGGCGCGGCCTAGCACAGATACGCAGTATTTT.

This clone came up a few times. J is TRBJ2-6 and V is TRBV5-1, with TRBD2 matching 8 bases. Germline V gene lookup returns CDR1 SGHRS and CDR2 YFSETQ. V was clipped by 4 bases and J by 4 bases; unmatched bases: 4. The CDR3 runs to 15 residues. The CDR3 is CASSVGLAGANVLTF. The CDR3 DNA sequence: TGCGCCAGCAGCGTAGGACTAGCCGGGGCCAACGTCCTGACTTTC.

The CDR3 here is CASVEGHTDTQYF. CDR3 bases: TGTGCCAGCGTTGAGGGACATACAGATACGCAGTATTTT. The chain carries TRBV28 and TRBJ2-3; D perhaps matches TRBD1 (6 bases). Trimming stripped 8 bases from V and 3 bases from J, with 12 bases between. The CDR3 has 13 amino acids. Germline lookup yields CDR1 MDHEN and CDR2 SYDVKM.

The chain couples TRBV27 to TRBJ2-7; D is unresolved. CDR3 length: 16 amino acids. Trimming took 0 bases from V and 3 from J, leaving 15 bases between them. The germline CDR1 and CDR2 sequences are MNHEY and SMNVEV (reference sequence). The CDR3 is CASSLSLSARNYEQYF. CDR3 sequence (DNA): TGTGCCAGCAGTTTATCCCTTAGTGCTCGCAACTACGAGCAGTACTTC.

This chain links TRBV5-4 with TRBJ2-5, with 7 bases lining up with TRBD1. Trimming removed 0 bases from V and 2 bases from J; junction bases left unmatched: 4. This CDR3 is 15 amino acids long. Germline V gives CDR1 SGHNT, CDR2 YYREEE (reference sequence). CDR3 sequence (DNA): TGTGCCAGCAGCTTGGAGGGGGCAAAACAAGAGACCCAGTACTTC. Encoded protein: CASSLEGAKQETQYF.

CDR3 sequence: CASSPTGLRGYTF. CDR3 nucleotide sequence: TGCGCCAGCAGCCCGACAGGTCTCCGAGGCTACACCTTC. The rearrangement links TRBV4-1 to TRBJ1-2; maybe TRBD1 (6 bases). Germline assignment: CDR1 MGHRA and CDR2 YSYEKL. The CDR3 is 13 residues long. The V end was cut by 4 bases, the J end by 8 bases, with 14 bases between.

V gene TRBV28 combines with J gene TRBJ2-2; D may be TRBD1 (5 bases). The V gene lost 4 bases and the J gene lost 4 bases, with 10 bases spanning the gap. The CDR3 is 14 residues long. The germline CDR1 and CDR2 sequences are MDHEN and SYDVKM. The DNA for the CDR3 is TGTGCCAGCAGTTCCAGGGATGGCACCGGGGAGCTGTTTTTT. It encodes CASSSRDGTGELFF.

The CDR3 region has the DNA TGTGCCAGCAGGGGACTCCTGAGCTCCTACAATGAGCAGTTCTTC. This codes for CASRGLLSSYNEQFF. The chain is built from TRBV7-9 and TRBJ2-1; a possible D gene is TRBD2 (6 bases). Germline loops: CDR1 SEHNR, CDR2 FQNEAQ (reference sequence). The V end lost 6 bases, the J end lost 0 bases, and 12 bases lay between the germline ends. The CDR3 contains 15 residues.

The rearrangement uses TRBV2 and TRBJ2-3; TRBD2 agrees at 13 bases. There are 14 residues in the CDR3. Germline loops: CDR1 SNHLY, CDR2 FYNNEI. Unmatched junction bases numbered 2, after V lost 4 bases and J lost 7 bases. CDR3: CASSGLAGGNTQYF. CDR3 coding DNA: TGTGCCAGCAGTGGACTAGCGGGGGGTAATACGCAGTATTTT.

This chain links TRBV18 with TRBJ2-7; 11 bases line up with TRBD2. J was trimmed by 4 bases and V by 5 bases; bases with no gene match: 10. CDR3 length: 16 residues. Germline values: CDR1 KGHSH, CDR2 LQKENI. The CDR3 DNA sequence: TGTGCCAGCTCATCAGTCACTAGCGGGAGTCCATACGAGCAGTACTTC. It specifies CASSSVTSGSPYEQYF.

About this clone: At one end the junction does not follow the germline gene, possibly because of a read error. The chain uses TRBV28 and TRBJ1-5; possible D gene TRBD1, 6 bases. The CDR3 length is 18 residues. Germline CDR1 and CDR2: MDHEN and SYDVKM. CDR3 amino acids: CASSLIPDSRYSNQPQPF. The CDR3 DNA sequence: TGTGCCAGCAGTTTAATCCCGGACAGCCGATATAGCAATCAGCCCCAGCCTTTT.

The rearrangement links TRBV7-2 to TRBJ2-1, with a tentative D call TRBD2 (6 bases). CDR3 size: 15 residues. V was cut by 3 bases and J by 2 bases, with 11 bases left in between. In germline, CDR1 is SGHTA, CDR2 FQGNSA. The CDR3 protein is CASSFWRGPYNEQFF. CDR3 in DNA: TGTGCCAGCAGCTTCTGGCGGGGACCCTACAATGAGCAGTTCTTC.

Only a few counts were recorded for this clone. The chain carries TRBV27 and TRBJ1-1; 8 bases are shared with TRBD1. Germline CDR1 reads MNHEY; CDR2 reads SMNVEV (reference sequence). The CDR3 has 14 amino acids. V was clipped by 7 bases and J by 1 base; unmatched bases: 5. Written as DNA, the CDR3 is TGTGCCAGCATTAGACAGGGGTCGAACACTGAAGCTTTCTTT. This encodes CASIRQGSNTEAFF.

The chain has TRBV19 and TRBJ2-2; 9 nucleotides line up with TRBD1. The CDR3 runs 15 residues. Germline loops: CDR1 LNHDA, CDR2 SQIVND (reference sequence). The ends lost 5 bases at V and 3 bases at J; junction bases unmatched: 4. The CDR3 is CASSSTGGHTGELFF. Written as DNA, the CDR3 is TGTGCCAGTAGTTCGACAGGGGGACACACCGGGGAGCTGTTTTTT.

This rearrangement joins TRBV6-6 to TRBJ1-1; possible D gene TRBD1, 6 bases. Germline V lookup: CDR1 MNHNY, CDR2 SVGAGI (reference sequence). V was cut by 6 bases and J by 5 bases, with 22 bases left in between. The CDR3 is 16 residues long. CDR3 in DNA: TGTGCCAGCAGCGACAGGTATAGGGATCCGTCGACTGAAGCTTTCTTT. It codes for CASSDRYRDPSTEAFF.

The V call is TRBV21-1, the J call TRBJ1-2; the D call TRBD1 from the table was never checked on the DNA. TRBV21-1 is classified as a pseudogene. This CDR3 is built from 13 residues. The CDR3 DNA reads as TGTGCCAGCAGCAAGGACAGGGTAGCGGCGTCGACCTTC. It specifies CASSKDRVAASTF.

The table lists this clone with a count of one. The chain is built from TRBV27 and TRBJ2-5, with D perhaps TRBD2 (5 bases). V shed 5 bases and J shed 5 bases, with 24 bases lying between them. The germline V gene encodes CDR1 MNHEY and CDR2 SMNVEV (reference sequence). CDR3 length: 17 amino acids. The CDR3 DNA is TGTGCCAGCAGTCCCGACGGGATCTGGGAGAAGAGGGAGACCCAGTACTTC. Protein: CASSPDGIWEKRETQYF.